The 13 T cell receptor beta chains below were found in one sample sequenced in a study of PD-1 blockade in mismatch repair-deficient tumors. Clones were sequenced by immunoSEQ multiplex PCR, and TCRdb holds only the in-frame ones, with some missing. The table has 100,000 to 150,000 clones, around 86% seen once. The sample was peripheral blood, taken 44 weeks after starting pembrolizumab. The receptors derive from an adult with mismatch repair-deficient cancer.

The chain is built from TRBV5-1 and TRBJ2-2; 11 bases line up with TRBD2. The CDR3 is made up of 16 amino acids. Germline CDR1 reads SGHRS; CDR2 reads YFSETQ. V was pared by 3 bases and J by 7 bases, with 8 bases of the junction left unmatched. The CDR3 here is CASSYVPGLAVGELFF. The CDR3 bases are TGCGCCAGCAGCTACGTACCGGGACTAGCGGTCGGGGAGCTGTTTTTT.

CDR3 residues: CAISEGGRKNIQYF. CDR3 nucleotide sequence: TGTGCCATCAGTGAAGGGGGTCGCAAAAACATTCAGTACTTC. The rearrangement joins TRBV10-3 to TRBJ2-4; D perhaps matches TRBD1 (6 bases). Germline assignment: CDR1 ENHRY and CDR2 SYGVKD. This CDR3 has 14 amino acids. V lost 3 bases, J lost 3 bases, and 9 bases lay in between.

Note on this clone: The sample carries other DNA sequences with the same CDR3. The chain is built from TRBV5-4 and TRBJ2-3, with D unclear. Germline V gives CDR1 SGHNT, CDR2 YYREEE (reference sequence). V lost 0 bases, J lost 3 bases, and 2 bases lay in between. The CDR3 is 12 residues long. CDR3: CASSLETDTQYF. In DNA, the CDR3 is TGTGCCAGCAGCTTGGAAACAGATACGCAGTATTTT. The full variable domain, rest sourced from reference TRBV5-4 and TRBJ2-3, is ETGVTQSPTHLIKTRGQQVTLRCSSQSGHNTVSWYQQALGQGPQFIFQYYREEENGRGNFPPRFSGLQFPNYSSELNVNALELDDSALYLCASSLETDTQYFGPGTRLTVL.

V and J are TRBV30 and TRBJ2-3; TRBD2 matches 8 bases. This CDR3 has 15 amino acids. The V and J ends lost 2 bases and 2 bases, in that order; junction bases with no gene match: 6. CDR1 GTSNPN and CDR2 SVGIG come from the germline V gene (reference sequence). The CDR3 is CAWSLTGLDTDTQYF. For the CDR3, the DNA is TGTGCCTGGAGTCTAACGGGACTAGACACAGATACGCAGTATTTT.

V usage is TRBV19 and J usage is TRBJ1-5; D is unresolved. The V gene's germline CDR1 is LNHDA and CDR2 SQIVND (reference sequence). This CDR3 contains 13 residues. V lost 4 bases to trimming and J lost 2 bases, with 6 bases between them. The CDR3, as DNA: TGTGCCAGTAGTACCTGGGGCAATCAGCCCCAGCATTTT. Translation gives CASSTWGNQPQHF. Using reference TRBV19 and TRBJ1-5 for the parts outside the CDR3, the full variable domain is DGGITQSPKYLFRKEGQNVTLSCEQNLNHDAMYWYRQDPGQGLRLIYYSQIVNDFQKGDIAEGYSVSREKKESFPLTVTSAQKNPTAFYLCASSTWGNQPQHFGDGTRLSIL.

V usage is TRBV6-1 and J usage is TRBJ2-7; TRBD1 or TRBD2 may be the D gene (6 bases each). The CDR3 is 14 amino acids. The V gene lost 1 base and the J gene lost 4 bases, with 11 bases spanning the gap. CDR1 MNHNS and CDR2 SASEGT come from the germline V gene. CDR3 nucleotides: TGTGCCAGCAGTGAAGTTGAAGGGGGGTACGAGCAGTACTTC. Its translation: CASSEVEGGYEQYF.

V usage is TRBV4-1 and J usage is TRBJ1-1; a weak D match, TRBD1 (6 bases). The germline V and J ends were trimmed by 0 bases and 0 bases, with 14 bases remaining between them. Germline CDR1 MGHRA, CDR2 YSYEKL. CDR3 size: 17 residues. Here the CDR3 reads CASSQEGAGGMNTEAFF. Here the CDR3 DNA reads TGCGCCAGCAGCCAAGAGGGGGCAGGCGGAATGAACACTGAAGCTTTCTTT.

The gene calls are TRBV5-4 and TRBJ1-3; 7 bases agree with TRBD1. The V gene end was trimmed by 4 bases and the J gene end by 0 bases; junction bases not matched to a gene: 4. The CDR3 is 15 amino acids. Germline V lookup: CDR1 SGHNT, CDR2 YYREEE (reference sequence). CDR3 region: CASSPGGLSGNTIYF. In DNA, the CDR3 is TGTGCCAGCAGCCCAGGGGGTCTCTCTGGAAACACCATATATTTT.

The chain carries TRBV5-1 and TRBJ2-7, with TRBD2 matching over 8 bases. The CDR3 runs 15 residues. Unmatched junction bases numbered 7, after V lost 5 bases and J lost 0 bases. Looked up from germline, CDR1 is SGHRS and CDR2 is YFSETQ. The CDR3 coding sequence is TGCGCCAGCAGGATGCGGGAGGCCACCTCCTACGAGCAGTACTTC. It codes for CASRMREATSYEQYF.

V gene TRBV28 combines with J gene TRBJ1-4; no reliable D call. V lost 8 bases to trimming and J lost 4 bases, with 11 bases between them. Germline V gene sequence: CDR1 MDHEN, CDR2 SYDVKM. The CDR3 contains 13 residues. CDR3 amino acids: CASSGRDNEKLFF. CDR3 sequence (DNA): TGTGCCAGCTCAGGTCGGGATAATGAAAAACTGTTTTTT.

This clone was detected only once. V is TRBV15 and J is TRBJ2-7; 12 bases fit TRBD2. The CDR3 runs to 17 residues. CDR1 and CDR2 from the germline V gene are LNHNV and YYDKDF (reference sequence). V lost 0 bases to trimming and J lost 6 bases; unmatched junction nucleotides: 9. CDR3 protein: CATSRDRLAGGAREQYF. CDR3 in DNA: TGTGCCACCAGCAGAGATCGGCTAGCGGGAGGGGCTCGCGAGCAGTACTTC.

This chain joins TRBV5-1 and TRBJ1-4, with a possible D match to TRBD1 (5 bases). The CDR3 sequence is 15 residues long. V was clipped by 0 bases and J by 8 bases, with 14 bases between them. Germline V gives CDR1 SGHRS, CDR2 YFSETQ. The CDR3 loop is CASSLGAGFGEKLFF. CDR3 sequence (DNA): TGCGCCAGCAGCTTGGGAGCAGGGTTCGGGGAAAAACTGTTTTTT.

The DNA for the CDR3 is TGTGCCAGTAGTATGAGACAGGGTTTGATTTCGCAAGAGACCCAGTACTTC. Amino acids: CASSMRQGLISQETQYF. The rearrangement links TRBV19 to TRBJ2-5; the match to TRBD1 covers 7 bases. The V segment lost 3 bases and the J segment 2 bases; nucleotides outside the gene matches: 12. The V gene's germline CDR1 is LNHDA and CDR2 SQIVND (reference sequence). CDR3 length: 17 amino acids.